What follows describes a single TCR beta chain. What it binds is not known. This CDR3 is also generated by other DNA sequences in the sample. The data stem from a study of shared clonotypes between healthy human individuals. Findings of the study overall: As a rule, naive subsets had a larger estimated richness than memory subsets. Non-shared clonotypes displayed generation probabilities falling below those of clonotypes present in all four donors. What rarefaction showed was incomplete sorted-subset sequencing despite large depth.

Naive CD8 cells lacked CD45RO and underwent positive selection for CCR7, leaving out terminally differentiated effector memory CD45RA+ cells. Those who donated were healthy HIV-negative adults, with no recent acute infections or vaccinations reported. Libraries were prepared by immunoSEQ multiplex PCR; TCRdb keeps only in-frame clonotypes and omits some of them. The profile covers about 2 million clones, with about 95% appearing a single time and approximately 1% taken by the ten largest. V lost 2 bases and J lost 0, with 9 bases in between. The CDR3 has 14 amino acids. Germline V lookup: CDR1 SGDLS, CDR2 YYNGEE.

Sequenced sample: naive CD8+ T cells sorted from blood. The V and J genes are TRBV9 and TRBJ2-7; D gene unclear. This sequence originates from a man aged 18 to 29 in good health. The CDR3 protein is CASSVGPVSYEQYF. The CDR3 bases are TGTGCCAGCAGCGTTGGTCCCGTCTCCTACGAGCAGTACTTC. The full variable domain, in which reference TRBV9 and TRBJ2-7 provide the parts outside the CDR3, is DSGVTQTPKHLITATGQRVTLRCSPRSGDLSVYWYQQSLDQGLQFLIQYYNGEERAKGNILERFSAQQFPDLHSELNLSSLELGDSALYFCASSVGPVSYEQYFGPGTRLTVT.